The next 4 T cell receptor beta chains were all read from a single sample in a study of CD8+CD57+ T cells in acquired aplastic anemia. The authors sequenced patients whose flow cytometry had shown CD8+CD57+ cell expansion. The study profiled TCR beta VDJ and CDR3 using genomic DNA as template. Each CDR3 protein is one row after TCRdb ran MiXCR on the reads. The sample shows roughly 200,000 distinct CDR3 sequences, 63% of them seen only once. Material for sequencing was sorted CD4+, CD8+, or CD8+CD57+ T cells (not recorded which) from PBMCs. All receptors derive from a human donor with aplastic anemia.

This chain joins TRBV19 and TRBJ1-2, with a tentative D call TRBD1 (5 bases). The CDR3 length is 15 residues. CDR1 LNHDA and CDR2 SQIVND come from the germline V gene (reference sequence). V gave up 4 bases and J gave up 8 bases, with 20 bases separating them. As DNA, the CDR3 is TGTGCCAGTAGTAAGACTCAAATCGACAGCCCCGGCTACACCTTC. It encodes CASSKTQIDSPGYTF. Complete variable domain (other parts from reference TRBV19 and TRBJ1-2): DGGITQSPKYLFRKEGQNVTLSCEQNLNHDAMYWYRQDPGQGLRLIYYSQIVNDFQKGDIAEGYSVSREKKESFPLTVTSAQKNPTAFYLCASSKTQIDSPGYTFGSGTRLTVV.

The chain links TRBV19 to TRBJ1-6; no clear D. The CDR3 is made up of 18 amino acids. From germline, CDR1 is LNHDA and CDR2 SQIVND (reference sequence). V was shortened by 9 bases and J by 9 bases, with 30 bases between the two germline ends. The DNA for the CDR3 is TGTGCCAGCAGCCTAGTAGTCAAACGCGGATCCCCGGGTTCACCCCTCCACTTT. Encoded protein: CASSLVVKRGSPGSPLHF. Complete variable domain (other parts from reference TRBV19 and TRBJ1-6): DGGITQSPKYLFRKEGQNVTLSCEQNLNHDAMYWYRQDPGQGLRLIYYSQIVNDFQKGDIAEGYSVSREKKESFPLTVTSAQKNPTAFYLCASSLVVKRGSPGSPLHFGNGTRLTVT.

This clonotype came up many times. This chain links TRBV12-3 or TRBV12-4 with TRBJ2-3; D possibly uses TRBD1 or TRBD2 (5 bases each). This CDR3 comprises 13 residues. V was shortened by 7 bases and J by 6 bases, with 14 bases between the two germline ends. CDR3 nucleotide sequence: TGTGCCAGCAACCCCCGGGGCGCGGATACGCAGTATTTT. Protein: CASNPRGADTQYF.

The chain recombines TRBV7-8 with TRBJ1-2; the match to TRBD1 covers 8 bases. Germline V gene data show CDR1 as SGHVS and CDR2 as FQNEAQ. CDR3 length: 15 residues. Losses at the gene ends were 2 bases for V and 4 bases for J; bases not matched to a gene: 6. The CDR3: CASSLSGGAGYGYTF. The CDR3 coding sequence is TGTGCCAGCAGCTTATCAGGGGGCGCAGGCTATGGCTACACCTTC. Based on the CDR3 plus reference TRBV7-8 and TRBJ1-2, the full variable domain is GAGVSQSPRYKVAKRGQDVALRCDPISGHVSLFWYQQALGQGPEFLTYFQNEAQLDKSGLPSDRFFAERPEGSVSTLKIQRTQQEDSAVYLCASSLSGGAGYGYTFGSGTRLTVV.